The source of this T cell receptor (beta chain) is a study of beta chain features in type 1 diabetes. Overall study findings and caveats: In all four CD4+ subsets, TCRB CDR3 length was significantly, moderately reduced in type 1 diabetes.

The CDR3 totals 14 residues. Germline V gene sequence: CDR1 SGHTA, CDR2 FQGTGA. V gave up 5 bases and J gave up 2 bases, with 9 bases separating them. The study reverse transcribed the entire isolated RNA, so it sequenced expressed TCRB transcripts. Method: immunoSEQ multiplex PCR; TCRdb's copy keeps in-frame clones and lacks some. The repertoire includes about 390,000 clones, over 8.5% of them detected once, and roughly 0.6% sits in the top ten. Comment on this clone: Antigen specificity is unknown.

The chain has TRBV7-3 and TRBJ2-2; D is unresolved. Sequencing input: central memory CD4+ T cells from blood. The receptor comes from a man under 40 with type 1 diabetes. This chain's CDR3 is CASSPVTNTGELFF. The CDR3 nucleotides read TGTGCCAGCAGCCCAGTCACCAACACCGGGGAGCTGTTTTTT.